This T cell receptor (beta chain) is drawn from a study of patients and donors after allogeneic stem cell transplantation. TCRdb re-derived calls from the RT-PCR reads in MiXCR, one entry per CDR3 protein. This sample has more than 150,000 distinct CDR3 sequences; roughly 40% occur once, and the top ten carry about 35%. This receptor was taken from a human donor who was either an allogeneic HSCT recipient or a stem cell or donor lymphocyte infusion donor (not recorded which). It is not recorded whose cells these are; they may come from a transplant donor. Sequencing input: blood, either unsorted or a sorted T cell fraction (not recorded which).

Here the CDR3 DNA reads TGTGCCATCAGTGGGCGGACAGGGCGTAGGTACGAGCAGTACTTC. It encodes CAISGRTGRRYEQYF. V gene TRBV10-3 combines with J gene TRBJ2-7, with 8 bases lining up with TRBD1. CDR1 ENHRY and CDR2 SYGVKD come from the germline V gene. CDR3 length equals 15 residues. The V gene end was trimmed by 4 bases and the J gene end by 4 bases; junction bases not matched to a gene: 9.